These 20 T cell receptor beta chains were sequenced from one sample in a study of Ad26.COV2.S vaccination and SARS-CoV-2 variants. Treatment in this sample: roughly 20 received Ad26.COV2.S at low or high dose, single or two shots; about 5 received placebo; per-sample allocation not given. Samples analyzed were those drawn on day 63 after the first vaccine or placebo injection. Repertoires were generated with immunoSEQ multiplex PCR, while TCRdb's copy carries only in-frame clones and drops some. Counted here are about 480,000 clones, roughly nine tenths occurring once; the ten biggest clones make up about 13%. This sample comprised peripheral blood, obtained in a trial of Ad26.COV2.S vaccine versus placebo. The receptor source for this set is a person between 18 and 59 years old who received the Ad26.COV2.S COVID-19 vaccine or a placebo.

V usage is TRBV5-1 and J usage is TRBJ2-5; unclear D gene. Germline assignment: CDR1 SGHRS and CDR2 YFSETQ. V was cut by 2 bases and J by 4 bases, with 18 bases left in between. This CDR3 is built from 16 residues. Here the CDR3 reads CASSFLDSRVGETQYF. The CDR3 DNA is TGCGCCAGCAGCTTCCTGGATTCCAGAGTAGGAGAGACCCAGTACTTC.

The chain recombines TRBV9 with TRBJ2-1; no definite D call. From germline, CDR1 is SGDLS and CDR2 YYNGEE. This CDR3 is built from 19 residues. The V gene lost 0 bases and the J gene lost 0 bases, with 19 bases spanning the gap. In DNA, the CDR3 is TGTGCCAGCAGCGTAGGTCCAAATCTGGGGTTAAGCTCCTACAATGAGCAGTTCTTC. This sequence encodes CASSVGPNLGLSSYNEQFF.

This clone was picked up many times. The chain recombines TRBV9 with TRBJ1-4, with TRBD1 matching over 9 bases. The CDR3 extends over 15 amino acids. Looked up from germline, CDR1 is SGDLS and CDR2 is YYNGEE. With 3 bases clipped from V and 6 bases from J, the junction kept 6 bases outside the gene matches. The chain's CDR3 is CASSATGGYDEKLFF. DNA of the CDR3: TGTGCCAGCAGCGCCACAGGGGGCTATGATGAAAAACTGTTTTTT.

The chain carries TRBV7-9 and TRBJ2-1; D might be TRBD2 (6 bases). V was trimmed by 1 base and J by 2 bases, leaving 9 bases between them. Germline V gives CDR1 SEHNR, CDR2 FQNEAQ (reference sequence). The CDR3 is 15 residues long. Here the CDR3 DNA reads TGTGCCAGCAGCTTAGGCGGGACCCCCTACAATGAGCAGTTCTTC. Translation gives CASSLGGTPYNEQFF.

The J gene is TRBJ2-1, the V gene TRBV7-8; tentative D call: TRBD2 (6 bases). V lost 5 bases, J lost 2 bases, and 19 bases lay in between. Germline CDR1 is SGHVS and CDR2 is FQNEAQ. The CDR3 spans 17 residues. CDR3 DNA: TGTGCCAGCAGCCCGAGGAGGGCCACCCCGACCTACAATGAGCAGTTCTTC. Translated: CASSPRRATPTYNEQFF.

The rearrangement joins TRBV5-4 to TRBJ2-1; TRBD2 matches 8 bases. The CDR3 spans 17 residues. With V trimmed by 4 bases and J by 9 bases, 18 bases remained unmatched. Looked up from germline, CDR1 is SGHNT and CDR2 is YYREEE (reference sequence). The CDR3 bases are TGTGCCAGCAGCACCGGGACTAGTAAGGTCGGGCTCAGTGAGCAGTTCTTC. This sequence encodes CASSTGTSKVGLSEQFF.

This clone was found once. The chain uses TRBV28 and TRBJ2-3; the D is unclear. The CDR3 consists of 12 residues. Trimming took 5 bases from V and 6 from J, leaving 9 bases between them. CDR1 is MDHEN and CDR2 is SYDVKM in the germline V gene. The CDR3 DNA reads TGTGCCAGCAGTCCCACAAGGGATACGCAGTATTTT. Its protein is CASSPTRDTQYF.

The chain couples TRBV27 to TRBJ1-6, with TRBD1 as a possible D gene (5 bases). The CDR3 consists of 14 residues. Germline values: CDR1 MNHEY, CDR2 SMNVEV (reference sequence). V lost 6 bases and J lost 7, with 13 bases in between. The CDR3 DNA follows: TGTGCCAGCAGGGACGGCCCAGGGAATTCACCCCTCCACTTT. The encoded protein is CASRDGPGNSPLHF.

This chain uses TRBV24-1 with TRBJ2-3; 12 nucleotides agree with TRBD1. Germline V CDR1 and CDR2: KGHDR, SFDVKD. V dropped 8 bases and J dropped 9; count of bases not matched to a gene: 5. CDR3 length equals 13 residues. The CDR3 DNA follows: TGTGCCACCATGGGGACAGGGGGCTACACGCAGTATTTT. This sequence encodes CATMGTGGYTQYF.

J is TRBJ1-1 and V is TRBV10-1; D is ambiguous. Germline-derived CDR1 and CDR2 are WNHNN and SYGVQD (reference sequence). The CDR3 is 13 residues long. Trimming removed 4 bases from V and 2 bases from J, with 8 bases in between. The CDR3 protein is CASSGSLNTEAFF. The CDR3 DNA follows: TGCGCCAGCAGTGGGAGCCTTAACACTGAAGCTTTCTTT.

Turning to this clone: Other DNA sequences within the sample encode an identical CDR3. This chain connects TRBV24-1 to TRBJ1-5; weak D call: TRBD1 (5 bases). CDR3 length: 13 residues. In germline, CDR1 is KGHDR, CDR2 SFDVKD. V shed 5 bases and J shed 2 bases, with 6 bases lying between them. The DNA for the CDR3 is TGTGCCACCAGTGTAGGGGGCAATCAGCCCCAGCATTTT. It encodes CATSVGGNQPQHF.

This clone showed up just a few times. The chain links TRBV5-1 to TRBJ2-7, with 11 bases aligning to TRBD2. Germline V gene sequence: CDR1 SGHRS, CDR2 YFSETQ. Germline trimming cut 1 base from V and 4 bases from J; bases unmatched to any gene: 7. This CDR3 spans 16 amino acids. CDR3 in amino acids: CASSLTQLAGAYEQYF. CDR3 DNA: TGCGCCAGCAGCTTGACCCAACTAGCGGGAGCTTACGAGCAGTACTTC.

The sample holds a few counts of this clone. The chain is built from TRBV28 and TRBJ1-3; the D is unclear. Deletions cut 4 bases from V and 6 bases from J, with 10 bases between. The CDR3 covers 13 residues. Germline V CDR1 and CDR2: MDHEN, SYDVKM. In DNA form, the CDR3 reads TGTGCCAGCAGTTCCGGGCCGACAAACACCATATATTTT. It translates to CASSSGPTNTIYF.

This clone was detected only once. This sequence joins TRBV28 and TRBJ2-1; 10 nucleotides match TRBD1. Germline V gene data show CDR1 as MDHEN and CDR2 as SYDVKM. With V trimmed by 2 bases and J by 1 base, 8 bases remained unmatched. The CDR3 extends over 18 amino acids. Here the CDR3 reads CASSLTGQGTLSYNEQFF. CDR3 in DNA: TGTGCCAGCAGTTTAACGGGACAGGGGACACTTTCCTACAATGAGCAGTTCTTC.

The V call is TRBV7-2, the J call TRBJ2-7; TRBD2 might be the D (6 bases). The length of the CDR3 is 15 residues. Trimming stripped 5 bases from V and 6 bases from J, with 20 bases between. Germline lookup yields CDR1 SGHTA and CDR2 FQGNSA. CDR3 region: CASSPFGGVGREQYF. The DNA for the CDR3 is TGTGCCAGCAGCCCTTTCGGGGGAGTGGGGCGCGAGCAGTACTTC.

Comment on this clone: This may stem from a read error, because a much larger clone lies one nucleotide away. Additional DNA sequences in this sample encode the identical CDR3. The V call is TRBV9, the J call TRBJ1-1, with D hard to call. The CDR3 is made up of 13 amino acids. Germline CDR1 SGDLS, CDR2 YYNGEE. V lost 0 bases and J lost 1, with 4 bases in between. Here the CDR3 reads CASSVAGNTEAFF. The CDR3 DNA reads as TGTGCCAGCAGCGTAGCGGGGAACACTGAAGCTTTCTTT.

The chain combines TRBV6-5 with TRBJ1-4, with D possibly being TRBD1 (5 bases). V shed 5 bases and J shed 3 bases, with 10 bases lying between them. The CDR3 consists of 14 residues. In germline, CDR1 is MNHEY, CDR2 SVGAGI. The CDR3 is CASSMGGSNEKLFF. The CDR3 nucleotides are TGTGCCAGCAGTATGGGGGGGTCTAATGAAAAACTGTTTTTT.

Here the CDR3 reads CASSLAPLAGVGNEQFF. DNA for the CDR3: TGCGCCAGCAGCTTGGCGCCGCTAGCGGGAGTCGGAAATGAGCAGTTCTTC. The gene calls are TRBV5-1 and TRBJ2-1; 10 positions match TRBD2. Trimming cost V 0 bases and J 7 bases; bases outside gene matches: 10. The CDR3 sequence is 17 residues long. Germline V gives CDR1 SGHRS, CDR2 YFSETQ.

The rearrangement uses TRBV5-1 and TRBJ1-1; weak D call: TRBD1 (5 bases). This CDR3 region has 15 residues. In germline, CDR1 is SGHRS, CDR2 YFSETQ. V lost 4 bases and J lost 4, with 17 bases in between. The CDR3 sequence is CASSDEFPGGTEAFF. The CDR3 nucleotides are TGCGCCAGCAGCGACGAGTTCCCTGGGGGCACTGAAGCTTTCTTT.

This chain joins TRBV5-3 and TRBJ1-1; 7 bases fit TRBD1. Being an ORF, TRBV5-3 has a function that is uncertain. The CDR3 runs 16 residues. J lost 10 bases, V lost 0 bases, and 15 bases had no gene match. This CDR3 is CARSLVRGQRTLGAFF. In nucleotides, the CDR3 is TGTGCCAGAAGCTTGGTAAGGGGACAGAGGACCCTCGGAGCTTTCTTT.